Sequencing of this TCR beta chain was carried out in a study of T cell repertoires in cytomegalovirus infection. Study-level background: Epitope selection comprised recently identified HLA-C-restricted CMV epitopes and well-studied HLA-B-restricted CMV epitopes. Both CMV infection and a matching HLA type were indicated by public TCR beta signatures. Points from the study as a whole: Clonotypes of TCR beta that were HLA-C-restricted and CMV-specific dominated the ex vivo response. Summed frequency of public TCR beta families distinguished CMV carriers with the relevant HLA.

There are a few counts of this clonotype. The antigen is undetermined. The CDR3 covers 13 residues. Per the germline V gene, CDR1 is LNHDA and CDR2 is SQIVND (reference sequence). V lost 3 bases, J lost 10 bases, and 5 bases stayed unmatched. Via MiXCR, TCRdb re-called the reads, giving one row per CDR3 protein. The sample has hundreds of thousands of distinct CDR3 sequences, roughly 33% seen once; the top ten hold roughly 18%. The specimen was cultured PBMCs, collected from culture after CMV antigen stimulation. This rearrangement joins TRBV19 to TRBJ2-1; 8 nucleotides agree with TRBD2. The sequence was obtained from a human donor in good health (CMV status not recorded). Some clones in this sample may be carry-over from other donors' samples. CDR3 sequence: CASSITLAGEQFF. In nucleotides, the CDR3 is TGTGCCAGTAGTATCACTTTAGCGGGGGAGCAGTTCTTC. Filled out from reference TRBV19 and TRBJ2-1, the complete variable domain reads DGGITQSPKYLFRKEGQNVTLSCEQNLNHDAMYWYRQDPGQGLRLIYYSQIVNDFQKGDIAEGYSVSREKKESFPLTVTSAQKNPTAFYLCASSITLAGEQFFGPGTRLTVL.